This passage covers 28 T cell receptor beta chains from one sample sequenced in a study of blood T cell repertoires in COVID-19. Assay used: immunoSEQ multiplex PCR; TCRdb lists only in-frame clones, some missing. In the table there are roughly 250,000 clones, 65% to 80% of which are singletons. The sequenced material came from peripheral blood. These TCRs come from a woman aged 40 to 50 with active or convalescent COVID-19.

The gene calls are TRBV12-3 or TRBV12-4 and TRBJ2-5, with no clear D. Trimming took 6 bases from V and 1 from J, leaving 9 bases between them. CDR3 length: 13 residues. CDR3 amino acids: CASRIGLQETQYF. The CDR3 DNA reads TGTGCCAGCAGGATCGGTCTCCAAGAGACCCAGTACTTC.

The V call is TRBV7-3, the J call TRBJ2-1; TRBD1 is a possible D gene (6 bases). Trimming cost V 2 bases and J 10 bases, with 9 bases left between them. Germline lookup yields CDR1 SGHTA and CDR2 FQGTGA. The CDR3 runs to 12 residues. DNA of the CDR3: TGTGCCAGCAGCTTACAGGGGAGCGAGCAGTTCTTC. It translates to CASSLQGSEQFF.

The chain has TRBV30 and TRBJ1-2; the match to TRBD1 covers 7 bases. The CDR3 loop spans 13 amino acids. From germline, CDR1 is GTSNPN and CDR2 SVGIG (reference sequence). Trimming cost V 4 bases and J 3 bases; bases outside gene matches: 5. CDR3 sequence reads: CAWTNDRDYGYTF. CDR3 DNA sequence: TGTGCCTGGACGAACGACAGGGACTATGGCTACACCTTC.

The chain is built from TRBV19 and TRBJ2-4; the D gene is possibly TRBD1 (5 bases). V lost 4 bases and J 10 bases, leaving 14 bases between the germline ends. In germline, CDR1 is LNHDA, CDR2 SQIVND (reference sequence). The CDR3 is 13 amino acids. The CDR3 DNA reads as TGTGCCAGTAGTAAGGTAAAGGGGTGGATTCAGTACTTC. This gives the protein CASSKVKGWIQYF.

V usage is TRBV2 and J usage is TRBJ1-2, with D possibly being TRBD1 (6 bases). This CDR3 region has 13 residues. V lost 5 bases to trimming and J lost 4 bases, with 11 bases between them. The germline gives CDR1 SNHLY, CDR2 FYNNEI. The CDR3 region has the DNA TGTGCCAGCAGTAGGGGACACGGCTATGGCTACACCTTC. Translated: CASSRGHGYGYTF.

The chain employs TRBV12-1 and TRBJ2-1; whether TRBD1, the table's D call, matches the DNA was not checked. TRBV12-1 counts as a pseudogene. CDR3 length: 15 residues. The CDR3 DNA is TGTGCCAGCAGCTTAAGACAGGGGGCCTACAATGAGCAGTTCTTC. It codes for CASSLRQGAYNEQFF.

The gene calls are TRBV5-1 and TRBJ1-1; unclear D gene. V was trimmed by 5 bases and J by 3 bases, leaving 14 bases between them. CDR1 and CDR2 from the germline V gene are SGHRS and YFSETQ. The CDR3 runs 14 residues. CDR3 in DNA: TGCGCCAGCAGAATAACGGTCGCGGACACTGAAGCTTTCTTT. This encodes CASRITVADTEAFF. The full variable domain, completed using reference TRBV5-1 and TRBJ1-1, is KAGVTQTPRYLIKTRGQQVTLSCSPISGHRSVSWYQQTPGQGLQFLFEYFSETQRNKGNFPGRFSGRQFSNSRSEMNVSTLELGDSALYLCASRITVADTEAFFGQGTRLTVV.

This clone has only a few counts. The gene calls are TRBV27 and TRBJ1-2, with D perhaps TRBD1 (6 bases). With 5 bases removed from V and 7 bases from J, the gap between germline ends came to 20 bases. The CDR3 has 15 residues. Germline V CDR1 and CDR2: MNHEY, SMNVEV (reference sequence). CDR3 amino acids: CASSPQGVRGGGYTF. DNA of the CDR3: TGTGCCAGCAGTCCACAGGGAGTGAGGGGTGGTGGCTACACCTTC.

The chain couples TRBV9 to TRBJ1-1; D unclear. This CDR3 has 12 residues. V lost 4 bases and J 6 bases, leaving 10 bases between the germline ends. Looked up from germline, CDR1 is SGDLS and CDR2 is YYNGEE. The DNA for the CDR3 is TGTGCCAGCAGCCCAGAGACTCCTGAAGCTTTCTTT. This sequence encodes CASSPETPEAFF. The full variable domain, its missing parts supplied by reference TRBV9 and TRBJ1-1, is DSGVTQTPKHLITATGQRVTLRCSPRSGDLSVYWYQQSLDQGLQFLIQYYNGEERAKGNILERFSAQQFPDLHSELNLSSLELGDSALYFCASSPETPEAFFGQGTRLTVV.

The rearrangement joins TRBV7-9 to TRBJ2-7; the match to TRBD1 covers 8 bases. V shed 4 bases, J shed 2 bases, and the junction held 4 bases outside the gene matches. The germline V gene encodes CDR1 SEHNR and CDR2 FQNEAQ (reference sequence). This CDR3 is 14 amino acids long. The CDR3 DNA is TGTGCCAGCAGCTCCAGGGGGCTTCCCTACGAGCAGTACTTC. Its protein is CASSSRGLPYEQYF.

This clone turned up a few times. The chain carries TRBV4-2 and TRBJ1-2; 7 bases agree with TRBD1. CDR1 LGHNA and CDR2 YNFKEQ come from the germline V gene. With 3 bases clipped from V and 1 base from J, the junction kept 5 bases outside the gene matches. The CDR3 consists of 15 residues. For the CDR3, the DNA is TGTGCCAGCAGCCAGGAGCCAGGGGGTAACTATGGCTACACCTTC. This encodes CASSQEPGGNYGYTF.

The chain joins TRBV27 to TRBJ1-6; D is unresolved. Looked up from germline, CDR1 is MNHEY and CDR2 is SMNVEV (reference sequence). This CDR3 region has 17 residues. V dropped 2 bases and J dropped 0 bases, with 11 bases sitting between them. The CDR3 DNA reads TGTGCCAGCAGTTTAGCGGCGGTCAGCTCCTATAATTCACCCCTCCACTTT. Encoded protein: CASSLAAVSSYNSPLHF.

This rearrangement joins TRBV29-1 to TRBJ2-1; no firm D call. In germline, CDR1 is SQVTM, CDR2 ANQGSEA. The CDR3 is made up of 14 amino acids. The V end lost 8 bases, the J end lost 7 bases, and 21 bases lay between the germline ends. CDR3 bases: TGCAGCTTATGGGCCGCGACCCCAGGAAATGAGCAGTTCTTC. It yields the protein CSLWAATPGNEQFF.

J is TRBJ2-3 and V is TRBV19, with 9 bases lining up with TRBD1. This CDR3 region has 14 residues. The ends lost 5 bases at V and 7 bases at J; junction bases unmatched: 7. The germline V gene has CDR1 LNHDA and CDR2 SQIVND (reference sequence). DNA of the CDR3: TGTGCCAGTAGTGTCGGGACAGGGTCAAATACGCAGTATTTT. Its translation: CASSVGTGSNTQYF.

This clone was observed a handful of times. The rearrangement joins TRBV10-2 to TRBJ2-7, with D tentatively TRBD1 (6 bases). There are 13 residues in the CDR3. V gave up 7 bases and J gave up 5 bases, with 15 bases separating them. Germline V lookup: CDR1 WSHSY, CDR2 SAAADI. The CDR3 nucleotides are TGCGCCAGCAAAGGGCAGGGGCGGAACGAGCAGTACTTC. The encoded protein is CASKGQGRNEQYF.

This clone was picked up a small number of times. V usage is TRBV6-6 and J usage is TRBJ1-2; possibly TRBD1 for D (6 bases). V was shortened by 7 bases and J by 0 bases, with 15 bases between the two germline ends. Per the germline V gene, CDR1 is MNHNY and CDR2 is SVGAGI (reference sequence). The CDR3 consists of 15 residues. The CDR3 sequence: CASMGAGEANYGYTF. The CDR3 bases are TGTGCCAGCATGGGGGCGGGGGAGGCTAACTATGGCTACACCTTC.

This clone was detected a few times. The chain couples TRBV7-2 to TRBJ1-1; D gene ambiguous. With 5 bases removed from V and 11 bases from J, the gap between germline ends came to 15 bases. CDR3 size: 12 residues. The germline gives CDR1 SGHTA, CDR2 FQGNSA. In DNA, the CDR3 is TGTGCCAGCAGCCAATCGGGATTTTACGCTTTCTTT. Translated, it gives CASSQSGFYAFF. Drawing the rest from reference TRBV7-2 and TRBJ1-1, the complete variable domain is GAGVSQSPSNKVTEKGKDVELRCDPISGHTALYWYRQSLGQGLEFLIYFQGNSAPDKSGLPSDRFSAERTGGSVSTLTIQRTQQEDSAVYLCASSQSGFYAFFGQGTRLTVV.

This clone was found a few times. The CDR3 nucleotides are TGTGCCAGCAGTTTTAGGGCAGGACAGGTCAATGAGCAGTTCTTC. Translation: CASSFRAGQVNEQFF. The V and J genes are TRBV28 and TRBJ2-1; 7 positions agree with TRBD1. CDR3 size: 15 residues. The germline CDR1 and CDR2 sequences are MDHEN and SYDVKM. J lost 6 bases, V lost 3 bases, and 8 bases had no gene match.

Here the CDR3 reads CASSPMGLSHEQYF. The CDR3, as DNA: TGTGCCAGCTCACCAATGGGCCTAAGCCACGAGCAGTACTTC. The chain uses TRBV18 and TRBJ2-7, with unresolved D. Germline V gene sequence: CDR1 KGHSH, CDR2 LQKENI. CDR3 length equals 14 residues. V dropped 2 bases and J dropped 5 bases, with 13 bases sitting between them.

This rearrangement joins TRBV7-3 to TRBJ2-3, with D uncertain. The germline V gene encodes CDR1 SGHTA and CDR2 FQGTGA. V was cut by 4 bases and J by 0 bases, with 17 bases left in between. There are 17 residues in the CDR3. The CDR3 sequence: CASSSKIGWSSTDTQYF. CDR3 nucleotides: TGTGCCAGCAGCTCCAAAATTGGCTGGTCTAGCACAGATACGCAGTATTTT.

The genes are TRBV11-1 and TRBJ2-7, with D unclear. Germline V CDR1 and CDR2: SGHAT, FQDESV (reference sequence). Deletions cut 1 base from V and 3 bases from J, with 4 bases between. The CDR3 is 12 amino acids. The chain's CDR3 is CASSLGSYEQYF. Here the CDR3 DNA reads TGTGCCAGCAGCTTAGGCAGCTACGAGCAGTACTTC.

The chain couples TRBV5-6 to TRBJ1-2, with 7 bases aligning to TRBD1. CDR1 is SGHDT and CDR2 is YYEEEE in the germline V gene. There are 15 residues in the CDR3. V lost 0 bases, J lost 6 bases, and 8 bases stayed unmatched. The CDR3 nucleotides are TGTGCCAGCAGCTTGGGACAGGGCGTGAAGAATGGCTACACCTTC. Protein sequence: CASSLGQGVKNGYTF. Variable domain in full (rest from reference TRBV5-6 and TRBJ1-2): DAGVTQSPTHLIKTRGQQVTLRCSPKSGHDTVSWYQQALGQGPQFIFQYYEEEERQRGNFPDRFSGHQFPNYSSELNVNALLLGDSALYLCASSLGQGVKNGYTFGSGTRLTVV.

CDR3 DNA sequence: TGCGCCAGCTTCCCCCAGGGGACCTCTAACTATGGCTACACCTTC. Encoded protein: CASFPQGTSNYGYTF. The V gene is TRBV4-1, the J gene TRBJ1-2; D perhaps matches TRBD1 (6 bases). The CDR3 totals 15 residues. Germline CDR1 MGHRA, CDR2 YSYEKL. The V gene lost 8 bases and the J gene lost 0 bases, with 16 bases spanning the gap.

In DNA form, the CDR3 reads TGTGCCAGCACTCGCCGCTCGACAGGGGGCGAGAAGAATGGCTACACCTTC. It translates to CASTRRSTGGEKNGYTF. The chain uses TRBV2 and TRBJ1-2; 10 bases are a match to TRBD1. The CDR3 totals 17 residues. Trimming took 7 bases from V and 6 from J; bases not matched to a gene: 17. Per the germline V gene, CDR1 is SNHLY and CDR2 is FYNNEI.

The chain combines TRBV6-5 with TRBJ2-5; TRBD2 agrees at 7 bases. The CDR3 is 15 residues long. CDR1 is MNHEY, CDR2 SVGAGI, per germline. Trimming removed 2 bases from V and 2 bases from J; junction bases left unmatched: 5. The CDR3 spells CASSYGGDRQETQYF. The CDR3 DNA sequence: TGTGCCAGCAGTTACGGGGGGGACCGACAAGAGACCCAGTACTTC.

The rearrangement links TRBV27 to TRBJ1-1; D call uncertain. Germline-derived CDR1 and CDR2 are MNHEY and SMNVEV (reference sequence). Trimming pared 2 bases from V and 3 bases from J, leaving 7 bases between. The CDR3 spans 13 residues. As DNA, the CDR3 is TGTGCCAGCAGTTTAACCCGGGACACTGAAGCTTTCTTT. This encodes CASSLTRDTEAFF.

The chain joins TRBV19 to TRBJ1-6; D might be TRBD1 (5 bases). Between the trimmed V and J ends, which lost 7 bases and 10 bases, there was a span of 11 bases. CDR3 length: 12 residues. Germline V gene data show CDR1 as LNHDA and CDR2 as SQIVND (reference sequence). CDR3 residues: CASTTGPSPLHF. The CDR3 DNA reads as TGTGCCAGTACCACAGGCCCCTCACCCCTCCACTTT.

The V gene is TRBV5-4, the J gene TRBJ2-1, with 7 positions matching TRBD2. CDR3 length: 14 residues. After removal of 0 bases from V and 6 bases from J, the junction contained 3 bases not matched to a gene. The germline V gene has CDR1 SGHNT and CDR2 YYREEE (reference sequence). CDR3 in DNA: TGTGCCAGCAGCTTGGGCCTAGCGGCCAATGAGCAGTTCTTC. This translates into CASSLGLAANEQFF.